This TCR beta chain is from a study of T-cell memory formation after mild COVID-19. Study details: TCR clusters largely stayed donor specific.

Each CDR3 protein is one row after TCRdb ran MiXCR on the 5' RACE reads. The sample contains some 320,000 distinct CDR3 sequences, roughly an eighth of which appear only once. Whole-study results and caveats: Contracting clones localized mainly to CM and EM when CD4+ and mainly to EMRA when CD8+.

This clonotype showed up just a few times. Its antigen is unknown. CDR3 length: 17 amino acids. V was shortened by 5 bases and J by 5 bases, with 21 bases between the two germline ends. The chain uses TRBV12-3 or TRBV12-4 and TRBJ2-2; the D call may be TRBD1 or TRBD2 (7 bases each). What was sequenced was PBMCs or a T cell subset sorted from them (not recorded which). This sequence was found in a man younger than 35 who had mild COVID-19 (a few samples of this study predate the infection). Cell type and time point are not known. The CDR3 here is CASSTIRGRVTTGELFF. The CDR3 coding sequence is TGTGCCAGCAGTACAATCAGGGGGAGGGTGACTACCGGGGAGCTGTTTTTT.